A selection of T cell receptor beta chains follows, all from one sample in a study of T cell changes during pregnancy in multiple sclerosis. Data came from immunoSEQ multiplex PCR; TCRdb stores just in-frame clones and leaves some out. The sample records 40,000 or so clones, 90% being singletons. This material consisted of CD4+ T cells from peripheral blood mononuclear cells, taken in the first trimester of pregnancy. The receptors come from a female donor in good health, enrolled as a control in a pregnancy study. CDR3s include the opening cysteine and the closing phenylalanine or tryptophan. A D gene is named only where the DNA matches it firmly. Size tells how often a clone was seen (once, few, many) or the class of an expanded clone, and some rows leave it out.

abundance	v_gene	d_gene	j_gene	CDR3nt	CDR3aa
.	TRBV5-1	.	TRBJ2-1	TGCGCCAGCAGCTTGGATCCCGGACTCAATGAGCAGTTCTTC	CASSLDPGLNEQFF
.	TRBV6-8	.	TRBJ2-1	TGTGCCAGCGGGACTCTCTATGAGCAGTTCTTC	CASGTLYEQFF
.	TRBV5-1	.	TRBJ2-1	TGCGCCAGCAGCACCCGGGACGCCGGGGGTGAGCAGTTCTTC	CASSTRDAGGEQFF
.	TRBV13	.	TRBJ1-4	TGTGCCAGCAGCCGTACCGGGCCTCAGGGGGAAAAACTGTTTTTT	CASSRTGPQGEKLFF
.	TRBV10-3	.	TRBJ1-3	TGTGCCATCAGTGGGACACCCAGAAACACCATATATTTT	CAISGTPRNTIYF
once	TRBV27	.	TRBJ1-6	TGTGCCAGCAGTTCCCCTAGGGGAACCAATTCACCCCTCCACTTT	CASSSPRGTNSPLHF
.	TRBV29-1	TRBD1	TRBJ2-5	TGCAGCGTTGTCCGACAGGGTGTGGCGGAGACCCAGTACTTC	CSVVRQGVAETQYF
.	TRBV19	TRBD2	TRBJ2-3	TGTGCCAGTAGTATAAGCGGGGGGCAACCAACAGATACGCAGTATTTT	CASSISGGQPTDTQYF
few	TRBV29-1	TRBD1	TRBJ1-1	TGCAGCGGACGACAGGGGTACACTGAAGCTTTCTTT	CSGRQGYTEAFF
.	TRBV9	.	TRBJ1-6	TGTGCCAGCAGCGCAGGCCGGGACGGAGGACAGTCCTATAATTCACCCCTCCACTTT	CASSAGRDGGQSYNSPLHF
.	TRBV5-1	TRBD1	TRBJ1-1	TGCGCCAGCACCTCGACAGGGGGCCCCGAAGCTTTCTTT	CASTSTGGPEAFF
.	TRBV4-1	TRBD2	TRBJ2-4	TGCGCCAGCAGCGGGGGGGGAACCAAAAACATTCAGTACTTC	CASSGGGTKNIQYF
.	TRBV5-1	TRBD1	TRBJ2-2	TGCGCCAGCAGCTTAGGACAGGGGATGAGCGGGGAGCTGTTTTTT	CASSLGQGMSGELFF
.	TRBV6-6	TRBD1	TRBJ1-1	TGTGCCAGCAGCCCCGGGACAGGGTTCACTGAAGCTTTCTTT	CASSPGTGFTEAFF
once	TRBV4-2	TRBD1	TRBJ1-6	TGTGCCAGCAGCCAAGGGCAGGGGGTCGCCTATAATTCACCCCTCCACTTT	CASSQGQGVAYNSPLHF
once	TRBV5-4	TRBD2	TRBJ2-5	TGTGCCAGCAGCCCTGGCCGTGGGACTAGCATTTTCGAGACCCAGTACTTC	CASSPGRGTSIFETQYF
.	TRBV6-1	.	TRBJ1-1	TGTGCCAGCAGTGAACGCAGGAGCTTGGGGGGGGTGCTTCGCACTGAAGCTTTCTTT	CASSERRSLGGVLRTEAFF
.	TRBV18	.	TRBJ1-2	TGTGCCAGCTCACCAGAGGCTAACTATGGCTACACCTTC	CASSPEANYGYTF
few	TRBV29-1	.	TRBJ1-1	TGCAGCGTTGTCGAGGGGGTGAACACTGAAGCTTTCTTT	CSVVEGVNTEAFF
.	TRBV6-6	.	TRBJ1-1	TGTGCCAGCAGTTACTCCAGGAAAGCTGAAGCTTTCTTT	CASSYSRKAEAFF
.	TRBV28	.	TRBJ1-2	TGTGCCAGCAGTCCTGACAGTACTAACTATGGCTACACCTTC	CASSPDSTNYGYTF
.	TRBV14	TRBD1	TRBJ1-2	TGTGCCAGCAGCCGGAACAGGGGCGGGTATGGCTACACCTTC	CASSRNRGGYGYTF
.	TRBV5-1	TRBD1	TRBJ1-1	TGCGCCAGCAGCGACCGGGACAGGGGTCGGAACACTGAAGCTTTCTTT	CASSDRDRGRNTEAFF
.	TRBV5-6	.	TRBJ1-2	TGTGCCAGCAGCTTGGGTAGGGAGACCTATGGCTACACCTTC	CASSLGRETYGYTF
once	TRBV18	.	TRBJ2-5	TGTGCCAGCTCACTCGGACTCCAAGAGACCCAGTACTTC	CASSLGLQETQYF
.	TRBV7-2	.	TRBJ1-4	TGTGCCAGCAGCTTAGGAGGACATCCTAATGAAAAACTGTTTTTT	CASSLGGHPNEKLFF
.	TRBV4-2	.	TRBJ2-3	TGTGCCAGCAGCCCACTCGAAGGGACTTACACAGATACGCAGTATTTT	CASSPLEGTYTDTQYF
once	TRBV18	.	TRBJ1-2	TGTGCCAGCTCACCCAGTGGCAACTATGGCTACACCTTC	CASSPSGNYGYTF
.	TRBV4-3	.	TRBJ2-5	TGCGCCAGCAGCCGGGACTACCAAGAGACCCAGTACTTC	CASSRDYQETQYF
.	TRBV7-2	.	TRBJ2-1	TGTGCCAGCAGCTTAGTGGGCCTTAATGAGCAGTTCTTC	CASSLVGLNEQFF
once	TRBV28	TRBD2	TRBJ2-3	TGTGCCAGCAGTTTGGGGCCGGGGGGGCCCACAGATACGCAGTATTTT	CASSLGPGGPTDTQYF
.	TRBV7-2	.	TRBJ2-1	TGTGCCAGCAGCTCCAACAGATACAATGAGCAGTTCTTC	CASSSNRYNEQFF
once	TRBV19	.	TRBJ2-7	TGTGCCAGTAGTGCCGACGGGACCTACGAGCAGTACTTC	CASSADGTYEQYF
.	TRBV7-9	.	TRBJ2-1	TGTGCCAGCAGCCCGAAGCGGTCCGTAACCTACAATGAGCAGTTCTTC	CASSPKRSVTYNEQFF
.	TRBV25-1	TRBD2	TRBJ2-5	TGTGCCAGCAGTGAATCAAAGATAGCGGGGGGTAAAGAGACCCAGTACTTC	CASSESKIAGGKETQYF
.	TRBV7-2	TRBD1	TRBJ1-5	TGTGCCAGCAGCCCACGGCCATACAGGGGGCTTGCTACTAATCAGCCCCAGCATTTT	CASSPRPYRGLATNQPQHF
.	TRBV18	TRBD2	TRBJ2-1	TGTGCCAGCTCACCACTAGGGACTAGCGGGACAAACAATGAGCAGTTCTTC	CASSPLGTSGTNNEQFF
.	TRBV18	.	TRBJ2-3	TGTGCCAGCTCACACTTTACAGATACGCAGTATTTT	CASSHFTDTQYF
few	TRBV4-2	.	TRBJ1-1	TGTGCCAGCAGCCAAGATTCCTCTAACACTGAAGCTTTCTTT	CASSQDSSNTEAFF
.	TRBV7-2	TRBD2	TRBJ2-3	TGTGCCAGCAGCCCCGGGGGGGGGATCACAGATACGCAGTATTTT	CASSPGGGITDTQYF
.	TRBV5-1	TRBD2	TRBJ2-1	TGCGCCAGCAGCTTGCTTACGGGGGGTGGTCCCAATGAGCAGTTCTTC	CASSLLTGGGPNEQFF